The clone carrying this T cell receptor (beta chain) was counted between two and nine times. Measured with immunoSEQ multiplex PCR; TCRdb has only the in-frame clones, and not every one. The sample lists about 16,000 clones, 84% occurring once. This entry belongs to a study of PD-1 blockade in mismatch repair-deficient tumors. Background on the study: Patients had 12 mismatch repair-deficient cancer types, all previously treated and progressing.

This CDR3 has 15 amino acids. Germline lookup yields CDR1 MNHNY and CDR2 SVGAGI (reference sequence). Trimming removed 6 bases from V and 4 bases from J; junction bases left unmatched: 10. This sequence joins TRBV6-6 and TRBJ2-7, with 9 bases fitting TRBD1. The sequence came from an adult with mismatch repair-deficient cancer. The sample here was PBMCs, taken before pembrolizumab treatment. The CDR3 loop reads CASSSQDRGRYEQYF. The CDR3 bases are TGTGCCAGCAGCTCCCAGGACAGGGGTCGATACGAGCAGTACTTC.